What follows are 10 T cell receptor beta chains derived from one specimen sequenced in a study of shared clonotypes between healthy human individuals. Clones were read by immunoSEQ multiplex PCR, and TCRdb kept only the in-frame ones, dropping some. The profile covers more than 1 million clones, with about 80% appearing a single time and 0.4% to 0.55% taken by the ten largest. Sequencing was performed on memory CD4+ T cells from PBMCs. Indicated subset: CD45RA-negative fraction. The receptors derive from a man aged 18 to 29 in good health. Some clones in this sample may be carry-over from other donors' samples.

This chain links TRBV4-2 with TRBJ1-2; 10 positions agree with TRBD1. The V and J ends lost 6 bases and 8 bases, in that order; junction bases with no gene match: 12. Germline CDR1 LGHNA, CDR2 YNFKEQ. The CDR3 is 15 amino acids. CDR3 sequence: CASREGTGAILGYTF. CDR3 DNA sequence: TGTGCCAGCAGAGAAGGGACAGGGGCTATCCTGGGCTACACCTTC.

This clone was observed a handful of times. The chain joins TRBV7-2 to TRBJ2-7; 10 bases match TRBD1. The germline V gene encodes CDR1 SGHTA and CDR2 FQGNSA. J was trimmed by 1 base and V by 8 bases; bases with no gene match: 14. This CDR3 has 17 amino acids. CDR3 nucleotide sequence: TGTGCCAGCCTTACTCTGCGGGGACAGGGGTCTTCCTACGAGCAGTACTTC. Amino acid sequence: CASLTLRGQGSSYEQYF.

The gene calls are TRBV7-2 and TRBJ2-7, with 7 positions matching TRBD2. Germline assignment: CDR1 SGHTA and CDR2 FQGNSA. The CDR3 length is 14 residues. After removal of 7 bases from V and 0 bases from J, the junction contained 6 bases not matched to a gene. CDR3 sequence: CASKTSLISYEQYF. The CDR3 DNA sequence: TGTGCCAGCAAGACTAGCCTCATCTCCTACGAGCAGTACTTC.

This chain connects TRBV28 to TRBJ2-7; 15 bases map to TRBD2. The CDR3 consists of 16 residues. V dropped 1 base and J dropped 7; count of bases not matched to a gene: 5. Germline CDR1 and CDR2: MDHEN and SYDVKM. The CDR3, as DNA: TGTGCCAGCAGTTTATTTCGGGGGACTAGCGGGAGGGAGCAGTACTTC. This codes for CASSLFRGTSGREQYF.

This chain links TRBV10-3 with TRBJ2-7; maybe TRBD1 (5 bases). Germline values: CDR1 ENHRY, CDR2 SYGVKD. Trimming took off 2 bases at V and 3 bases at J, with 14 bases between the two ends. The CDR3 runs 15 residues. The CDR3 coding sequence is TGTGCCATCAGTGAGAGTTTTGGGGCCAACTACGAGCAGTACTTC. Its protein product is CAISESFGANYEQYF.

The chain is built from TRBV6-6 and TRBJ1-3; D is undetermined. CDR1 is MNHNY, CDR2 SVGAGI, per germline (reference sequence). Trimming stripped 6 bases from V and 2 bases from J, with 5 bases between. This CDR3 is built from 12 residues. The DNA for the CDR3 is TGTGCCAGCAGGCCTCCTGGAAACACCATATATTTT. Amino acid sequence: CASRPPGNTIYF.

This clone is a singleton in its sample. The chain recombines TRBV7-2 with TRBJ2-5; weak D call: TRBD2 (6 bases). Trimming shortened V by 1 base and J by 6 bases, and 12 bases separated the two germline ends. The germline CDR1 and CDR2 sequences are SGHTA and FQGNSA. The CDR3 is made up of 14 amino acids. CDR3 in DNA: TGTGCCAGCAGCTTAGGAAGCGGGTATAAGACCCAGTACTTC. Translation: CASSLGSGYKTQYF.

This rearrangement joins TRBV29-1 to TRBJ2-7, with D maybe TRBD2 (5 bases). There are 14 residues in the CDR3. Germline V lookup: CDR1 SQVTM, CDR2 ANQGSEA. V was shortened by 6 bases and J by 0 bases, with 15 bases between the two germline ends. This CDR3 is CSVRTGFTSYEQYF. In DNA form, the CDR3 reads TGCAGCGTAAGAACGGGATTCACCTCCTACGAGCAGTACTTC.

The V gene is TRBV18, the J gene TRBJ2-7, with no clear D. Trimming took 0 bases from V and 0 from J, leaving 9 bases between them. CDR1 is KGHSH and CDR2 is LQKENI in the germline V gene. The CDR3 has 15 amino acids. CDR3 sequence (DNA): TGTGCCAGCTCACCACCATCAAGAAGCTCCTACGAGCAGTACTTC. Translating it yields CASSPPSRSSYEQYF.

The gene calls are TRBV5-1 and TRBJ2-5; D gene ambiguous. Germline CDR1 reads SGHRS; CDR2 reads YFSETQ. The CDR3 length is 14 residues. The V gene lost 1 base and the J gene lost 2 bases, with 9 bases spanning the gap. CDR3 nucleotides: TGCGCCAGCAGCTTGTCTTATTCGCAAGAGACCCAGTACTTC. This codes for CASSLSYSQETQYF.